These 22 T cell receptor beta chains were sequenced from one sample in a study of T-cell reconstitution after alpha-beta-depleted transplantation in children. TCRbeta library preparation incorporated unique molecular identifiers. TCRdb redid the calling of the PCR reads with MiXCR, one entry per CDR3 protein. The table lists approximately 100,000 distinct CDR3 sequences, 10% to 15% of them singletons. The source was PBMCs from the stem cell graft donor, collected from the stem cell graft. The receptors originated from a human donor who donated a stem cell graft to a child with inherited bone marrow failure.

At least ten counts were recorded for this clonotype. The V and J genes are TRBV29-1 and TRBJ1-3, with a possible D match to TRBD1 (5 bases). Germline V CDR1 and CDR2: SQVTM, ANQGSEA. Trimming stripped 3 bases from V and 4 bases from J, with 10 bases between. The CDR3 has 13 amino acids. Here the CDR3 DNA reads TGCAGCGTTGACGCGGGACTAGGAAACACCATATATTTT. Translated, it gives CSVDAGLGNTIYF.

This clonotype has at least ten counts. The chain uses TRBV29-1 and TRBJ2-7; D is ambiguous. The CDR3 spans 11 residues. The germline V gene encodes CDR1 SQVTM and CDR2 ANQGSEA. Here the CDR3 reads CTAGDSYEQYF. In DNA form, the CDR3 reads TGCACCGCAGGAGACTCCTACGAGCAGTACTTC.

The sample holds many counts of this clonotype. The genes are TRBV7-2 and TRBJ2-1, with TRBD2 identical over 7 bases. The CDR3 totals 16 residues. CDR1 and CDR2 from the germline V gene are SGHTA and FQGNSA. V lost 5 bases to trimming and J lost 8 bases; unmatched junction nucleotides: 15. CDR3 in DNA: TGTGCCAGCAGCACAAGTTGGGGGGGGGTGCGGGATGAGCAGTTCTTC. Translation gives CASSTSWGGVRDEQFF.

This clonotype was seen many times. The V and J genes are TRBV18 and TRBJ1-1, with D unclear. Germline V gives CDR1 KGHSH, CDR2 LQKENI. The CDR3 totals 16 residues. The germline V and J ends were trimmed by 6 bases and 0 bases, with 17 bases remaining between them. The chain's CDR3 is CASSPSRQLMNTEAFF. The CDR3 DNA reads as TGTGCCAGCTCGCCATCTCGGCAGCTCATGAACACTGAAGCTTTCTTT. Supplemented by reference TRBV18 and TRBJ1-1, the full variable domain reads NAGVMQNPRHLVRRRGQEARLRCSPMKGHSHVYWYRQLPEEGLKFMVYLQKENIIDESGMPKERFSAEFPKEGPSILRIQQVVRGDSAAYFCASSPSRQLMNTEAFFGQGTRLTVV.

This clonotype was seen many times. The junction differs from germline at one of its ends, possibly a read error. The rearrangement uses TRBV6-5 and TRBJ2-6, with D possibly TRBD1 on 6 matching bases. CDR1 and CDR2 from the germline V gene are MNHEY and SVGAGI. There are 18 residues in the CDR3. CDR3 sequence (DNA): TGTGCCAGCAGTTACGGGACACCAAACTTCTCTGGGGCCAACGTCCTTACTTTC. Protein: CASSYGTPNFSGANVLTF.

The chain employs TRBV28 and TRBJ2-7; 14 nucleotides align to TRBD2. Germline CDR1 MDHEN, CDR2 SYDVKM. The CDR3 is 15 amino acids. Trimming at V came to 6 bases and at J to 3 bases, leaving 4 bases not matched to a gene. CDR3 DNA: TGTGCCAGCAGCAGGGGACTAGCGGGGGACTACGAGCAGTACTTC. Translation gives CASSRGLAGDYEQYF.

This clonotype appeared many times. The J gene is TRBJ2-5, the V gene TRBV7-2; weak D call: TRBD1 (5 bases). CDR1 and CDR2 from the germline V gene are SGHTA and FQGNSA. V was clipped by 5 bases and J by 4 bases, with 17 bases between them. CDR3 size: 15 residues. CDR3 amino acids: CASSPARVSGETQYF. As DNA, the CDR3 is TGTGCCAGCAGCCCAGCCAGGGTTTCGGGAGAGACCCAGTACTTC. Full variable domain (outside the CDR3, taken from reference TRBV7-2 and TRBJ2-5): GAGVSQSPSNKVTEKGKDVELRCDPISGHTALYWYRQSLGQGLEFLIYFQGNSAPDKSGLPSDRFSAERTGGSVSTLTIQRTQQEDSAVYLCASSPARVSGETQYFGPGTRLLVL.

The table lists this clonotype with many counts. The chain uses TRBV5-1 and TRBJ2-7; TRBD1 aligns across 9 bases. CDR3 size: 15 residues. V was pared by 2 bases and J by 3 bases, with 6 bases of the junction left unmatched. The V gene's germline CDR1 is SGHRS and CDR2 YFSETQ. The CDR3 DNA is TGCGCCAGCAGCTTTAGGACAGGGGATCGCTACGAGCAGTACTTC. This gives the protein CASSFRTGDRYEQYF.

As to this clonotype: Just one base apart from a much larger clone, this may be a read error. The CDR3 reads CASSPGTGRTEAFF. In DNA form, the CDR3 reads TGTGCCAGCAGCCCCGGGACAGGGAGGACTGAAGCTTTCTTT. The V gene is TRBV11-2, the J gene TRBJ1-1; 9 bases align to TRBD1. The junction had 6 bases not matched to a gene; V was cut back by 5 bases and J by 5 bases. Germline CDR1 and CDR2: SGHAT and FQNNGV. CDR3 size: 14 residues.

This clonotype was detected ten times or more. CDR3 DNA: TGCAGTGCAAAGAAGGGAAATGGCGAAAAACTGTTTTTT. It yields the protein CSAKKGNGEKLFF. The rearrangement links TRBV20-1 to TRBJ1-4; no reliable D call. Trimming took off 6 bases at V and 8 bases at J, with 16 bases between the two ends. The germline V gene encodes CDR1 DFQATT and CDR2 SNEGSKA (reference sequence). This CDR3 is built from 13 residues.

This clonotype was seen many times. The chain employs TRBV7-2 and TRBJ2-7, with 8 bases aligning to TRBD1. This CDR3 is 15 amino acids long. V dropped 5 bases and J dropped 4; count of bases not matched to a gene: 10. The V gene's germline CDR1 is SGHTA and CDR2 FQGNSA. The CDR3 DNA is TGTGCCAGCAGCCCTATGAAACAGGGGGGATACGAGCAGTACTTC. Encoded protein: CASSPMKQGGYEQYF.

This clonotype has a handful of counts. The rearrangement uses TRBV4-2 and TRBJ2-7, with 8 bases identical to TRBD2. The CDR3 runs to 16 residues. Germline V gives CDR1 LGHNA, CDR2 YNFKEQ. The V segment lost 1 base and the J segment 6 bases; nucleotides outside the gene matches: 11. The CDR3 DNA is TGTGCCAGCAGCCAAGCATCTCGGGGGGGGTCGGGCGAGCAGTACTTC. Encoded protein: CASSQASRGGSGEQYF.

This clonotype was counted at least ten times. The chain carries TRBV29-1 and TRBJ2-1; D is ambiguous. The V end lost 7 bases, the J end lost 4 bases, and 11 bases lay between the germline ends. CDR3 size: 12 residues. The V gene's germline CDR1 is SQVTM and CDR2 ANQGSEA. This chain's CDR3 is CSAQSTYNEQFF. The CDR3 DNA reads as TGCAGCGCCCAGAGCACATACAATGAGCAGTTCTTC.

In its sample, this clonotype was seen many times. The genes are TRBV5-1 and TRBJ2-2; TRBD1 agrees at 9 bases. This CDR3 has 15 amino acids. The ends lost 0 bases at V and 3 bases at J; junction bases unmatched: 0. Germline CDR1 reads SGHRS; CDR2 reads YFSETQ. CDR3 region: CASSLDRGHTGELFF. Here the CDR3 DNA reads TGCGCCAGCAGCTTGGACAGGGGGCACACCGGGGAGCTGTTTTTT.

Ten or more counts support this clonotype. This chain uses TRBV19 with TRBJ2-7; 15 positions match TRBD2. The CDR3 consists of 16 residues. Looked up from germline, CDR1 is LNHDA and CDR2 is SQIVND (reference sequence). With V trimmed by 5 bases and J by 9 bases, 11 bases remained unmatched. This chain's CDR3 is CASSSNTGTSGRRQYF. The CDR3 region has the DNA TGTGCCAGTAGTTCCAACACCGGGACTAGCGGGAGGCGGCAGTACTTC.

This clonotype has ten or more counts. The rearrangement uses TRBV10-3 and TRBJ2-2; D is perhaps TRBD2 (6 bases). The V gene's germline CDR1 is ENHRY and CDR2 SYGVKD. The CDR3 length is 11 residues. The V end was cut by 10 bases, the J end by 6 bases, with 9 bases between. The CDR3 bases are TGTGCCACCGGGACTGCCGGGGAGCTGTTTTTT. Protein sequence: CATGTAGELFF.

The chain recombines TRBV21-1 with TRBJ2-1; the DNA was not used to check the table's D call, TRBD1. TRBV21-1 is flagged as a pseudogene. This CDR3 region has 17 residues. CDR3 sequence reads: CASSHFSGAFNYNEQFF. The CDR3 coding sequence is TGTGCCAGCAGTCATTTCTCCGGGGCATTCAACTACAATGAGCAGTTCTTC.

The sample holds one count of this clonotype. One base away lies a much larger clone, so this may be a sequencing read error. V and J are TRBV10-1 and TRBJ1-2; weak D call: TRBD1 (5 bases). From germline, CDR1 is WNHNN and CDR2 SYGVQD (reference sequence). Trimming removed 1 base at V and 4 bases at J, with 13 bases between. CDR3 length: 15 residues. CDR3 sequence (DNA): TGCGCCAGCAGTGAGTTGACAGATACTAGCTATGGCTACACCTTC. This gives the protein CASSELTDTSYGYTF.

This clonotype appeared many times. The chain uses TRBV18 and TRBJ2-5, with TRBD1 identical over 7 bases. Germline lookup yields CDR1 KGHSH and CDR2 LQKENI. The V gene end was trimmed by 5 bases and the J gene end by 4 bases; junction bases not matched to a gene: 7. The CDR3 totals 14 residues. CDR3 residues: CASSSTGNGETQYF. CDR3 bases: TGTGCCAGCTCATCGACAGGGAATGGAGAGACCCAGTACTTC.

This clonotype showed up many times. This chain uses TRBV5-1 with TRBJ2-3, with TRBD1 matching over 10 bases. Germline CDR1 reads SGHRS; CDR2 reads YFSETQ. V gave up 7 bases and J gave up 6 bases; unmatched junction bases: 11. The CDR3 runs to 15 residues. CDR3 DNA: TGCGCCAGCCTCCCGGGACCGGACAGGGGGGATACGCAGTATTTT. Its protein is CASLPGPDRGDTQYF.

There are a few counts of this clonotype. This chain joins TRBV6-1 and TRBJ2-3, with 7 bases lining up with TRBD1. The CDR3 spans 17 residues. V shed 4 bases, J shed 4 bases, and the junction held 14 bases outside the gene matches. CDR1 is MNHNS, CDR2 SASEGT, per germline. The CDR3 spells CASSATPGQRISDTQYF. CDR3 DNA sequence: TGTGCCAGCAGTGCGACCCCGGGACAGAGAATTTCAGATACGCAGTATTTT.

This chain uses TRBV7-9 with TRBJ2-7; D remains ambiguous. CDR1 and CDR2 from the germline V gene are SEHNR and FQNEAQ (reference sequence). CDR3 length equals 12 residues. Between the trimmed V and J ends, which lost 4 bases and 2 bases, there was a span of 6 bases. The CDR3 is CASSSITYEQYF. The CDR3 DNA sequence: TGTGCCAGCAGCTCGATTACCTACGAGCAGTACTTC.